This T cell receptor (beta chain) is from a study of blood T cell repertoires in COVID-19. Across the study: Italy, Spain and the United States were the sources of the convalescent and acute COVID-19 samples. Sample material is recorded as cDNA or gDNA derived from T cells, B-cell-depleted T cells, or PBMCs.

In the original analysis: Estimation of nucleated cell counts relied on the amplification of reference gene primers. Assay used: immunoSEQ multiplex PCR; TCRdb lists only in-frame clones, some missing. D and trimming were read from the DNA, whereas the V and J calls and clone size are those reported in that table. The profile covers just over 650,000 clones, with around 90% appearing a single time and over 0.2% taken by the ten largest. CDR3 length: 17 residues. V shed 4 bases, J shed 0 bases, and the junction held 9 bases outside the gene matches. Germline loops: CDR1 LGHNA, CDR2 YSLEER. The receptor was derived from a young woman with acute or convalescent COVID-19. Material: peripheral blood. The chain couples TRBV4-3 to TRBJ1-3; 7 nucleotides match TRBD1. DNA of the CDR3: TGCGCCAGCAGCCCTGGGACAGACCTTTACTCTGGAAACACCATATATTTT. This codes for CASSPGTDLYSGNTIYF.